This T cell receptor (beta chain) stems from a study of blood T cell repertoires in COVID-19. About the research overall: Specimens from acute and convalescent COVID-19 originated in the United States, Italy and Spain.

The CDR3 runs to 17 residues. Germline assignment: CDR1 SGDLS and CDR2 YYNGEE. With 4 bases clipped from V and 0 bases from J, the junction kept 9 bases outside the gene matches. How the authors handled the data: Amplification with reference gene primers provided the estimates of nucleated cell counts. Some clones are missing from TCRdb's copy, which holds only in-frame ones; the method was immunoSEQ multiplex PCR. The V and J calls and clone size were taken over from that table, and D and trimming were inferred from the DNA. The sample lists about 81,000 clones; 91% were seen once. Sequencing was done on a sample of peripheral blood. J is TRBJ2-3 and V is TRBV9; the match to TRBD2 covers 9 bases. This clonotype originated in a woman aged 45-59 years in a cohort sampled during active COVID-19. The CDR3, as DNA: TGTGCCAGCAGCCCTGGGGCTAGCGGGGCTAGCACAGATACGCAGTATTTT. This gives the protein CASSPGASGASTDTQYF.